The rows below give T cell receptor beta chains drawn from one sample of a study of T-cell reconstitution after alpha-beta-depleted transplantation in children. TCRdb passed the PCR reads through MiXCR, listing each CDR3 protein once. The data show under 75,000 distinct CDR3 sequences, roughly a tenth seen once. The material sequenced was PBMCs, taken before TCRalphabeta/CD19-depleted stem cell transplant. The origin of the receptors is a boy aged 5 to 17 with acute myeloid leukemia, due to receive a stem cell transplant. CDR3s include the opening cysteine and the closing phenylalanine or tryptophan. Each record gives: D gene, V gene, J gene, clone size, CDR3 protein, CDR3 DNA. A D gene is named only where the DNA matches it firmly. A row's size may be missing; if present it is once, few, many or a size class.

-,TRBV12-3/TRBV12-4,TRBJ1-1,many,CASSPKTEAFF,TGTGCCAGCAGTCCTAAGACTGAAGCTTTCTTT
TRBD2,TRBV7-9,TRBJ2-1,many,CASSLGERESSYNEQFF,TGTGCCAGCAGCTTAGGCGAGCGGGAGAGCTCCTACAATGAGCAGTTCTTC
TRBD2,TRBV6-2/TRBV6-3,TRBJ2-1,many,CASSFGTSGSLSEQFF,TGTGCCAGCAGTTTCGGGACTAGCGGGAGTCTTTCTGAGCAGTTCTTC
TRBD2,TRBV9,TRBJ2-5,many,CASSVGGLARETQYF,TGTGCCAGCAGCGTAGGGGGACTAGCTCGTGAGACCCAGTACTTC
-,TRBV4-1,TRBJ2-1,many,CASSQIDMISYNEQFF,TGCGCCAGCAGCCAAATTGATATGATCTCCTACAATGAGCAGTTCTTC
-,TRBV20-1,TRBJ1-1,many,CSARRGEEAFF,TGCAGTGCTAGACGGGGGGAAGAAGCTTTCTTT
TRBD1,TRBV20-1,TRBJ1-5,many,CSGSPGTGREQPQHF,TGCAGTGGTAGTCCCGGGACAGGGAGAGAACAGCCCCAGCATTTT
-,TRBV20-1,TRBJ1-6,-,CSVRVPGVSSPLHF,TGCAGTGTTCGAGTTCCGGGGGTTAGTTCACCCCTCCACTTT
-,TRBV29-1,TRBJ1-2,-,CSVEGAPRGYGYTF,TGCAGCGTTGAGGGGGCCCCTCGGGGCTATGGCTACACCTTC
-,TRBV7-9,TRBJ1-1,many,CASSYQTPEAFF,TGTGCCAGCAGCTACCAGACACCTGAAGCTTTCTTT
TRBD1,TRBV10-1,TRBJ1-2,many,CASSADRVYGYTF,TGCGCCAGCAGTGCAGACAGGGTGTATGGCTACACCTTC
TRBD1,TRBV6-5,TRBJ2-5,-,CASSDRGRWETQYF,TGTGCCAGCAGCGACAGGGGGCGGTGGGAGACCCAGTACTTC
-,TRBV20-1,TRBJ2-7,many,CSAARDSYEQYF,TGCAGTGCCGCACGGGACTCCTACGAGCAGTACTTC
-,TRBV19,TRBJ1-1,few,CASRRGAEAFF,TGTGCCAGTAGAAGAGGAGCTGAAGCTTTCTTT
-,TRBV6-5,TRBJ1-5,many,CASISEWRDQPQHF,TGTGCCAGCATCTCTGAGTGGAGGGATCAGCCCCAGCATTTT
-,TRBV18,TRBJ2-1,many,CASSPNEQFF,TGTGCCAGCTCACCGAATGAGCAGTTCTTC
TRBD2,TRBV7-2,TRBJ2-5,many,CASSLALAGGYQETQYF,TGTGCCAGCAGCTTAGCTCTAGCGGGGGGTTACCAAGAGACCCAGTACTTC
-,TRBV7-3,TRBJ2-1,many,CASSFRPGASVNEQFF,TGTGCCAGCAGCTTTCGGCCGGGAGCCTCGGTAAATGAGCAGTTCTTC
-,TRBV30,TRBJ1-1,few,CAWLQVTEAFF,TGTGCCTGGCTACAGGTCACTGAAGCTTTCTTT
-,TRBV7-3,TRBJ2-1,many,CASSLYRSSYNEQFF,TGTGCCAGCAGCTTGTATAGGAGCTCCTACAATGAGCAGTTCTTC
TRBD1,TRBV2,TRBJ2-2,many,CASSRDRGNTGELFF,TGTGCCAGCAGCCGGGACAGGGGAAACACCGGGGAGCTGTTTTTT
-,TRBV10-3,TRBJ2-3,many,CAISESSPSTDTQYF,TGTGCCATCAGTGAGTCGTCGCCTAGCACAGATACGCAGTATTTT
-,TRBV29-1,TRBJ2-7,few,CSVEDPDLYEQYF,TGCAGCGTTGAAGATCCGGATCTCTACGAGCAGTACTTC
-,TRBV29-1,TRBJ2-2,many,CSVERHTGELFF,TGCAGCGTTGAGAGGCACACCGGGGAGCTGTTTTTT
-,TRBV20-1,TRBJ1-1,many,CSARDASKGNTEAFF,TGCAGTGCTAGAGATGCCTCAAAGGGGAACACTGAAGCTTTCTTT
-,TRBV6-5,TRBJ2-3,many,CASSSGDTQYF,TGTGCCAGCAGTTCCGGCGATACGCAGTATTTT
TRBD1,TRBV29-1,TRBJ2-5,-,CSVFRQGQETQYF,TGCAGCGTTTTCCGACAGGGCCAAGAGACCCAGTACTTC
-,TRBV7-2,TRBJ1-1,many,CASSLAGPLAFF,TGTGCCAGCAGCTTAGCAGGCCCGCTAGCTTTCTTT
TRBD1,TRBV7-8,TRBJ2-2,many,CASSSDRDALFF,TGTGCCAGCAGCTCCGACAGGGACGCGCTGTTTTTT
-,TRBV6-5,TRBJ2-5,many,CASSYDSRGGTQYF,TGTGCCAGCAGTTACGACTCGCGAGGGGGGACCCAGTACTTC
TRBD1,TRBV4-3,TRBJ1-4,-,CASSLQQGAGEKLFF,TGCGCCAGCAGCCTACAACAGGGGGCGGGTGAAAAACTGTTTTTT
TRBD1,TRBV7-9,TRBJ1-5,many,CASSLGYRGGQPQHF,TGTGCCAGCAGCTTGGGCTACAGGGGGGGTCAGCCCCAGCATTTT
TRBD2,TRBV12-3/TRBV12-4,TRBJ2-1,many,CASSFIRGGNEQFF,TGTGCCAGCAGTTTTATCCGGGGGGGCAATGAGCAGTTCTTC
TRBD2,TRBV12-3/TRBV12-4,TRBJ2-7,many,CASRQAGGPSYF,TGTGCCAGCAGGCAAGCGGGAGGGCCCTCGTACTTC
-,TRBV5-6,TRBJ2-2,many,CASSQRPDTGELFF,TGTGCCAGCAGCCAACGGCCGGACACCGGGGAGCTGTTTTTT
-,TRBV7-9,TRBJ1-1,many,CASSLARALLPEAFF,TGTGCCAGCAGCTTAGCCCGGGCCCTCCTTCCTGAAGCTTTCTTT
TRBD2,TRBV6-1,TRBJ2-1,many,CASRTSGYNEQFF,TGTGCCAGCAGGACTAGCGGGTACAATGAGCAGTTCTTC
-,TRBV11-1,TRBJ2-2,many,CASSFPVGHPGVNTGELFF,TGTGCCAGCAGCTTCCCGGTGGGACACCCGGGGGTCAACACCGGGGAGCTGTTTTTT
-,TRBV29-1,TRBJ1-2,many,CSVRTAYGYTF,TGCAGCGTTCGGACGGCCTATGGCTACACCTTC
TRBD1,TRBV5-1,TRBJ2-7,many,CASSFRTGTYEQYF,TGCGCCAGCAGCTTCAGGACAGGGACCTACGAGCAGTACTTC
-,TRBV18,TRBJ2-1,few,CASSPTDRRLFF,TGTGCCAGCTCACCCACGGACAGACGGCTCTTCTTC
TRBD1,TRBV20-1,TRBJ2-2,-,CSACPQGANTGELFF,TGCAGTGCGTGCCCACAGGGGGCGAACACCGGGGAGCTGTTTTTT
-,TRBV15,TRBJ2-1,many,CATSRPLGRGVYNEQFF,TGTGCCACCAGCAGACCCTTGGGTCGCGGGGTCTACAATGAGCAGTTCTTC
-,TRBV5-1,TRBJ2-7,many,CASSVMGYEQYF,TGCGCCAGCAGCGTCATGGGCTACGAGCAGTACTTC
TRBD1,TRBV6-6,TRBJ1-5,many,CASRDRGFSNQPQHF,TGTGCCAGCCGAGACAGGGGGTTCAGCAATCAGCCCCAGCATTTT
-,TRBV3-1,TRBJ2-5,many,CASSHPLGVWRETQYF,TGTGCCAGCAGCCACCCGTTGGGGGTTTGGAGAGAGACCCAGTACTTC
-,TRBV12-3/TRBV12-4,TRBJ2-5,many,CASSLRGAPRETQYF,TGTGCCAGCAGTTTACGGGGGGCGCCGCGTGAGACCCAGTACTTC
-,TRBV5-5,TRBJ2-1,many,CASSSTSLHEQFF,TGTGCCAGCAGCTCGACTTCCCTCCATGAGCAGTTCTTC
TRBD2,TRBV20-1,TRBJ2-3,many,CSARIPAGGSDTQYF,TGCAGTGCTAGAATCCCAGCGGGGGGTTCGGATACGCAGTATTTT
-,TRBV12-3/TRBV12-4,TRBJ1-6,many,CASSSFGSPLHF,TGTGCCAGCTCGAGTTTCGGATCACCCCTCCACTTT
-,TRBV15,TRBJ1-6,many,CATSRDGTFNSPLHF,TGTGCCACCAGCAGAGACGGTACATTTAATTCACCCCTCCACTTT
-,TRBV6-2/TRBV6-3,TRBJ2-3,many,CASSPLADTQYF,TGTGCCAGCAGCCCACTAGCAGATACGCAGTATTTT
-,TRBV27,TRBJ1-1,many,CASKGPGESTEAFF,TGTGCCAGCAAGGGCCCGGGCGAGAGCACTGAAGCTTTCTTT
TRBD1,TRBV4-1,TRBJ1-1,many,CASSQHITGANTEAFF,TGCGCCAGCAGCCAACACATTACAGGGGCGAACACTGAAGCTTTCTTT
-,TRBV28,TRBJ2-7,many,CASSLALGYEQYF,TGTGCCAGCAGTTTAGCTCTGGGGTACGAGCAGTACTTC
-,TRBV20-1,TRBJ1-5,many,CSWGEGNQPQHF,TGCAGTTGGGGGGAAGGCAATCAGCCCCAGCATTTT
-,TRBV11-2,TRBJ1-1,many,CASSFGRRDLMNTEAFF,TGTGCCAGCAGCTTCGGTCGAAGGGACCTCATGAACACTGAAGCTTTCTTT
TRBD2,TRBV7-2,TRBJ2-2,many,CASTLSGRATGELFF,TGTGCCAGCACCCTAAGCGGGAGGGCCACCGGGGAGCTGTTTTTT
-,TRBV24-1,TRBJ1-5,many,CATSDLGTNQPQHF,TGTGCCACCAGTGATTTAGGAACTAATCAGCCCCAGCATTTT